This TCR beta chain was identified in a study of CD8 T cells in Susac syndrome. As for this clonotype: The antigen is undetermined.

Sequencing of TCR beta drew on CD8+ and CD4+ T cells from blood. The ends were cut back, 7 bases at V and 1 base at J, with 16 bases in the middle. The length of the CDR3 is 14 residues. Germline CDR1 reads SQVTM; CDR2 reads ANQGSEA. With random hexamers, reverse transcription was performed on about 0.5 to 1 ug of RNA. Across 54 Vbeta and 13 Jbeta, TCR beta CDR3 was amplified with immunoSEQ multiplex PCR. Using its own MiXCR run on the immunoSEQ multiplex PCR reads, TCRdb lists one record per CDR3 protein. Of 150,000 to 200,000 distinct CDR3 sequences in the sample, about 94% are singletons; the top ten hold more than 0.12%. Points from the study as a whole: That the number of individuals in its TCR sequencing and HLA analysis was relatively small was acknowledged by the study.

This receptor was obtained from a human donor in good health. Specimen: CD4+ T cells from PBMCs. The chain joins TRBV29-1 to TRBJ1-1; the D is unclear. CDR3 sequence reads: CSGRARLTNTEAFF. CDR3 sequence (DNA): TGCAGCGGTCGAGCCAGGTTGACGAACACTGAAGCTTTCTTT.